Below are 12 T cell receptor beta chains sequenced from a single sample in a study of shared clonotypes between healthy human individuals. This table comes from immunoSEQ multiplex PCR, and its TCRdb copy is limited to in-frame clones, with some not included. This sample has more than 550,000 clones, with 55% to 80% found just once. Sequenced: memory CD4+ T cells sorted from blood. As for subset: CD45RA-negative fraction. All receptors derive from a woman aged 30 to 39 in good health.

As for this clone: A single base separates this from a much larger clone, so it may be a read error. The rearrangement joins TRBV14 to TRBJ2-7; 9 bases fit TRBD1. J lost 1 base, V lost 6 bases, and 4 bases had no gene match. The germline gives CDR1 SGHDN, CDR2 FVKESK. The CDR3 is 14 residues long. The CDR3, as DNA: TGTGCCAGCAGTACCGGGACAGGGTCCTACGAGCAGTACTTC. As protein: CASSTGTGSYEQYF. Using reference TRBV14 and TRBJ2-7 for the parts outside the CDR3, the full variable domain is EAGVTQFPSHSVIEKGQTVTLRCDPISGHDNLYWYRRVMGKEIKFLLHFVKESKQDESGMPNNRFLAERTGGTYSTLKVQPAELEDSGVYFCASSTGTGSYEQYFGPGTRLTVT.

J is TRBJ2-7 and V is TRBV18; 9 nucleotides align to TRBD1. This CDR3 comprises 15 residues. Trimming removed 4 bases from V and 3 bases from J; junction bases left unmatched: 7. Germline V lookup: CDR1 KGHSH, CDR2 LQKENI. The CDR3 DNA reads TGTGCCAGCTCACGTGGGACAGGGAGAAACTACGAGCAGTACTTC. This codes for CASSRGTGRNYEQYF.

The CDR3 DNA reads as TGTGCCAGCAGTTTCCCCCAGGTAGAGAAGAACACTGAAGCTTTCTTT. This encodes CASSFPQVEKNTEAFF. This chain links TRBV28 with TRBJ1-1; no firm D call. V was cut by 3 bases and J by 1 base, with 15 bases left in between. This CDR3 has 16 amino acids. In germline, CDR1 is MDHEN, CDR2 SYDVKM.

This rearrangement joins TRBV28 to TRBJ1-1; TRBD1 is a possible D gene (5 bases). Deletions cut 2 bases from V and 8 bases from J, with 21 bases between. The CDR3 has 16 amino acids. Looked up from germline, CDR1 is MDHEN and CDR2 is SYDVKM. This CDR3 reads CASSLGSTGTRREAFF. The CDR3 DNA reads TGTGCCAGCAGTTTAGGCTCTACCGGGACCAGGAGGGAAGCTTTCTTT.

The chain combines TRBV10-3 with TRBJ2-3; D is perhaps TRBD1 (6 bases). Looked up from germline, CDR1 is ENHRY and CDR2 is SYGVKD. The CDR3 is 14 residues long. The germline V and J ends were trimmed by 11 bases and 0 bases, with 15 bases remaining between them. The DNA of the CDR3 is TGTGCCGTGGACGGACAGAGGAGCACAGATACGCAGTATTTT. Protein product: CAVDGQRSTDTQYF.

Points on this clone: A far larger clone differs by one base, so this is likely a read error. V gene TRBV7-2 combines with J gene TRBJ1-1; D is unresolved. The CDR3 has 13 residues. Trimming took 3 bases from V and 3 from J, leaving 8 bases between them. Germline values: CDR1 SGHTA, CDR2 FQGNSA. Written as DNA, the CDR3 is TGTGCCAGCAGCTTCGGGGAGGACACTGAAGCTTTCTTT. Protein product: CASSFGEDTEAFF.

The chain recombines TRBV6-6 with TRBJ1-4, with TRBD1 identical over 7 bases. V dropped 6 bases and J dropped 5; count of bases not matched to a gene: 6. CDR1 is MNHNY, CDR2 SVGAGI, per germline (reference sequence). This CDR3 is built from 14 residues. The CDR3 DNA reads TGTGCCAGCAGACTCGGGACAGAAAATGAAAAACTGTTTTTT. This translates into CASRLGTENEKLFF.

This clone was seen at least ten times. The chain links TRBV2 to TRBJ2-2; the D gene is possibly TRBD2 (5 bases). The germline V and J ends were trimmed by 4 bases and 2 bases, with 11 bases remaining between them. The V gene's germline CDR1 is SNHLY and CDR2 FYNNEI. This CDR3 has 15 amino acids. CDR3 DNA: TGTGCCAGCAGTGCCCCGGGGAAAAACACCGGGGAGCTGTTTTTT. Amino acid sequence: CASSAPGKNTGELFF.

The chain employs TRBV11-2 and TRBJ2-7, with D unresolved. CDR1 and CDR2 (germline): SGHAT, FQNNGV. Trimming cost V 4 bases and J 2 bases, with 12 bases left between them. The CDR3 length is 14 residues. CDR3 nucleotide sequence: TGTGCCAGCAGCTCAGGCACAGTGACCTACGAGCAGTACTTC. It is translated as CASSSGTVTYEQYF.

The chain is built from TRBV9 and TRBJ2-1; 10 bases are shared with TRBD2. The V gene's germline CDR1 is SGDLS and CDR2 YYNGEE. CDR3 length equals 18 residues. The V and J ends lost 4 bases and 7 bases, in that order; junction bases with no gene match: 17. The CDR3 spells CASSPRTSGTGFGNEQFF. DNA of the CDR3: TGTGCCAGCAGCCCCCGTACTAGCGGGACAGGTTTTGGGAATGAGCAGTTCTTC. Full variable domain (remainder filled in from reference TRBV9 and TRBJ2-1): DSGVTQTPKHLITATGQRVTLRCSPRSGDLSVYWYQQSLDQGLQFLIQYYNGEERAKGNILERFSAQQFPDLHSELNLSSLELGDSALYFCASSPRTSGTGFGNEQFFGPGTRLTVL.

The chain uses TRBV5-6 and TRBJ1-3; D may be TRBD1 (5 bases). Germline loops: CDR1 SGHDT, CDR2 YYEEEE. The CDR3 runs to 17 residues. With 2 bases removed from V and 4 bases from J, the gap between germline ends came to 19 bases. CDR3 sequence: CASSFGADLGNGNTIYF. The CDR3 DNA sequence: TGTGCCAGCAGCTTTGGGGCTGACCTGGGGAACGGAAACACCATATATTTT.

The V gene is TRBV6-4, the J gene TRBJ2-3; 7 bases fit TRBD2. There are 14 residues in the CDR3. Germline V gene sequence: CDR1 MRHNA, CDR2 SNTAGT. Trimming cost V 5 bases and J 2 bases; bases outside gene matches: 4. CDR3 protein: CASSRSGDTDTQYF. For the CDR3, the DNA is TGTGCCAGCAGTCGCAGCGGGGACACAGATACGCAGTATTTT.